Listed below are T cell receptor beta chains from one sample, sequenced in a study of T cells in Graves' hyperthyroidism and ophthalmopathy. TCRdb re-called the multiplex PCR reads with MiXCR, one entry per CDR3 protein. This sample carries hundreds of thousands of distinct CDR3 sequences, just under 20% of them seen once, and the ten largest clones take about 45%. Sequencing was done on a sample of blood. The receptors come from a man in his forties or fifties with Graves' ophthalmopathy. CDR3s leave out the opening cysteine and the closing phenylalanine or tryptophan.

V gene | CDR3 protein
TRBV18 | ASSPGTATSNTEAF
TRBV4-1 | ASSAFTMNTEAF
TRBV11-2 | ASSLRKGHYEQY
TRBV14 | ASSQWTGVYNEQF
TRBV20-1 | SARGLTGTFQETQY
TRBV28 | ASSTGTSGIGWYEQY
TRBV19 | ASMGAGQSNEKLF
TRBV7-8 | ASSGGVPETQY
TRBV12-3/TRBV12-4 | ASSTDRGLNEQF
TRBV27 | ASSLSRDSGNTIY
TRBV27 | ASMADTQY
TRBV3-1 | ASSQSRTGPYEQY
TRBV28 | ASSFEAGGVDTQY
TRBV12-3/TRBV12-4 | ASSRAGGRTDTQY
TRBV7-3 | ASSLNGRGRNEQF
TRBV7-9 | ASSKGNSEQF
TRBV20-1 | SARSETGANVLT
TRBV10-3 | AISGPSGNTIY
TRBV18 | ASSPGTGLEQY
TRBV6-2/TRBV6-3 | ASSYSMSTDTQY
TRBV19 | ASSPKSGTDYYNEQF
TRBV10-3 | ASRRDSFLDTQY
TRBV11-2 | ASSYGTGGYNEQF
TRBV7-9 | ASSLGADRGHSPLH
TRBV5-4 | ASSLLAGASNEQF
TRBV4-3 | ASSQLAGGPYEQY
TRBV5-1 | ASSLALGLAGDTQY
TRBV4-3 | ASSQESHSRGPAPTDTQY
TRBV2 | ASSEAYGTSSEQF
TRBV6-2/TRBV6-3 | ASSSSGQGSEQY
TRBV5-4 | ASSSGTSEEQF
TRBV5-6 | ASSLDWVQETQY
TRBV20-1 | SASSTDLGQPQH
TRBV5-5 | ASSLGTVNSPLH
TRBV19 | ASRAVSGFYNEQF
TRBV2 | ASSGTQQETQY
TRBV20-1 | SARGGASGDTQY
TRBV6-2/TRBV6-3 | ASRLRDSGVPQETQY
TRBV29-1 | SVAAGTGVGGYT
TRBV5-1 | ASSLRGANTEAF
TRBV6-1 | ASSQPGTVSGGYT
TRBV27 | ASGLSGGAGELF
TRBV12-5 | GMIQGRETQY
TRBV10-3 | AISELGGNNSPLH
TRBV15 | ATSRGTGTASGYT
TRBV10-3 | ATLRGLAGSSTDTQY
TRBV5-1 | ASKWTAHFEGTGELF
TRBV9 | ASSTRLPGTYISCEQY
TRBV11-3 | ASSLVAGATGELF
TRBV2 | ASSEALMSGQPQH
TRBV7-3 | ASSQDPWGLAGAEQF
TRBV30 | AWSVRIEAF
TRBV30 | AWSGTLYEQY
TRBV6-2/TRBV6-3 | ASRGRPRETQY
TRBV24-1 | ATSDNMAGADTQY
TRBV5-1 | ASSLGSGEPLH
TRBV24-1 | ATSEGKRRGIGGEQF
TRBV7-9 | ASSLNGGIQETQY